The 10 T cell receptor beta chains below were found in one sample sequenced in a study of T cell repertoires in cytomegalovirus infection. TCRdb used MiXCR to reprocess the reads, holding one entry per CDR3 protein. The sample gives 350,000 to 550,000 distinct CDR3 sequences, approximately 31% of which show up once; roughly an eighth is in the top ten. Sequencing was performed on PBMCs. These receptors were obtained from a human donor in good health (CMV status not recorded). Some clones in this sample may be carry-over from other donors' samples.

This clonotype was found a few times. The rearrangement links TRBV28 to TRBJ1-5, with 9 bases lining up with TRBD1. The germline CDR1 and CDR2 sequences are MDHEN and SYDVKM. The CDR3 covers 15 residues. With 6 bases clipped from V and 6 bases from J, the junction kept 9 bases outside the gene matches. CDR3 loop: CASRSPGTGIQPQHF. Written as DNA, the CDR3 is TGTGCCAGCAGGTCCCCCGGGACAGGGATTCAGCCCCAGCATTTT.

The CDR3 nucleotides are TGTGCCAGCAGTTTATACTTGGGGGATACGCAGTATTTT. Protein: CASSLYLGDTQYF. The chain uses TRBV12-3 or TRBV12-4 and TRBJ2-3; D unclear. V was cut by 2 bases and J by 6 bases, with 9 bases left in between. The CDR3 runs 13 residues.

This clonotype was observed once. The chain recombines TRBV5-4 with TRBJ2-1; no clear D gene. Trimming took off 2 bases at V and 8 bases at J, with 11 bases between the two ends. CDR3 length: 13 residues. Germline V gene data show CDR1 as SGHNT and CDR2 as YYREEE (reference sequence). The CDR3 DNA reads as TGTGCCAGCAGCTTTGCGGACGATTATGAGCAGTTCTTC. Translation gives CASSFADDYEQFF.

The chain joins TRBV20-1 to TRBJ2-7; D not resolved. The CDR3 runs 13 residues. Germline CDR1 DFQATT, CDR2 SNEGSKA (reference sequence). Between the trimmed V and J ends, which lost 6 bases and 3 bases, there was a span of 15 bases. This chain's CDR3 is CSARLGFNYEQYF. DNA for the CDR3: TGCAGTGCCCGCCTGGGGTTCAACTACGAGCAGTACTTC.

This clonotype appeared many times. The rearrangement joins TRBV10-3 to TRBJ2-7; 9 bases line up with TRBD1. Germline loops: CDR1 ENHRY, CDR2 SYGVKD. This CDR3 has 17 residues. V shed 2 bases, J shed 1 base, and the junction held 9 bases outside the gene matches. The CDR3 bases are TGTGCCATCAGTGAGACAAGTTCCGGACAGGGGTCCTACGAGCAGTACTTC. This encodes CAISETSSGQGSYEQYF.

J is TRBJ1-5 and V is TRBV12-5, with D unresolved. V lost 6 bases, J lost 3 bases, and 15 bases lay in between. The germline V gene encodes CDR1 LGHNT and CDR2 FRNRAP. The CDR3 is made up of 15 amino acids. The DNA of the CDR3 is TGTGCTAGTGGATGTCCCAACCGAAACAATCAGCCCCAGCATTTT. Translation: CASGCPNRNNQPQHF.

V gene TRBV20-1 combines with J gene TRBJ2-3; 15 nucleotides agree with TRBD2. Trimming cost V 0 bases and J 4 bases; bases outside gene matches: 14. CDR3 size: 20 residues. Germline loops: CDR1 DFQATT, CDR2 SNEGSKA (reference sequence). Written as DNA, the CDR3 is TGCAGTGCTAGAGATCCCGAGGGACTAGCGGGGGGTAGTTGGTCAGATACGCAGTATTTT. Its protein product is CSARDPEGLAGGSWSDTQYF.

This clonotype was recorded many times. The V and J genes are TRBV7-2 and TRBJ2-5; TRBD2 aligns across 13 bases. Per the germline V gene, CDR1 is SGHTA and CDR2 is FQGNSA. The CDR3 runs to 16 residues. Trimming took 7 bases from V and 1 from J; bases not matched to a gene: 6. Here the CDR3 reads CASNLGLAGAQETQYF. CDR3 bases: TGTGCCAGCAACCTAGGACTAGCGGGGGCCCAAGAGACCCAGTACTTC.

About this clonotype itself: Since no conserved phenylalanine or tryptophan closes the CDR3, a read error is the likely cause. The CDR3: CASSPQGQGREKLFL. The DNA of the CDR3 is TGCGCCAGCAGCCCCCAAGGACAGGGGCGCGAAAAACTGTTTTTG. V is TRBV4-1 and J is TRBJ1-4, with TRBD1 identical over 9 bases. Trimming at V came to 4 bases and at J to 8 bases, leaving 8 bases not matched to a gene. Germline CDR1 MGHRA, CDR2 YSYEKL. CDR3 length: 15 residues.

The V and J genes are TRBV28 and TRBJ2-2; D gene ambiguous. The CDR3 runs 15 residues. V lost 4 bases to trimming and J lost 4 bases, with 13 bases between them. Germline V gene lookup returns CDR1 MDHEN and CDR2 SYDVKM. CDR3: CASSYGPRSTGELFF. The CDR3 DNA reads TGTGCCAGCAGTTACGGACCCCGTAGCACCGGGGAGCTGTTTTTT.